The clone carrying this T cell receptor (beta chain) was seen more than once but under ten times. The antigen is not known. This record belongs to a study of response to subunit inactivated influenza vaccine. TCRdb passed the RT-PCR reads through MiXCR, listing each CDR3 protein once. The sample has under 750,000 distinct CDR3 sequences; about an eighth are singletons. Findings of the study overall: Researchers suggested that each seasonal influenza vaccination recruits few new T cells.

Trimming removed 6 bases from V and 5 bases from J, with 16 bases in between. The germline V gene encodes CDR1 SQVTM and CDR2 ANQGSEA. The CDR3 is 13 residues long. This sequence joins TRBV29-1 and TRBJ1-2, with D possibly matching TRBD1 (5 bases). This sample comprised PBMCs from blood, obtained on the day of vaccination. The clonotype originates from a man aged 45-65 years who received an inactivated influenza vaccine. The CDR3 is CSVRTGGRYGYTF. CDR3 bases: TGCAGCGTGAGGACGGGGGGACGATATGGCTACACCTTC.